One and the same sample provided the 20 T cell receptor beta chains below, sequenced in a study of cytomegalovirus exposure and HLA in healthy donors. Assay: immunoSEQ multiplex PCR; the TCRdb copy retains only in-frame clones and omits some. Of 220,000 or so clones listed, 75% to 90% are singletons. Sample: PBMCs. These receptors all come from a woman in her 30s in good health and CMV-seropositive.

The chain recombines TRBV4-3 with TRBJ2-7, with a weak D call TRBD1 (6 bases). The V gene's germline CDR1 is LGHNA and CDR2 YSLEER. CDR3 size: 13 residues. Trimming removed 3 bases from V and 6 bases from J, with 12 bases in between. In nucleotides, the CDR3 is TGCGCCAGCAGCCAGGTACAGGGCGGCGAGCAGTACTTC. Protein product: CASSQVQGGEQYF.

The gene calls are TRBV5-8 and TRBJ1-1; D is undetermined. Trimming removed 1 base at V and 2 bases at J, with 6 bases between. Germline-derived CDR1 and CDR2 are SGHTS and YDEGEE. The CDR3 extends over 13 amino acids. The CDR3: CASSLRRNTEAFF. Here the CDR3 DNA reads TGTGCCAGCAGCTTGCGAAGAAACACTGAAGCTTTCTTT.

The chain carries TRBV5-4 and TRBJ2-5, with 7 bases matching TRBD2. The CDR3 spans 15 residues. J gave up 3 bases and V 2 bases, and 7 bases lay outside the gene matches. Germline V gene data show CDR1 as SGHNT and CDR2 as YYREEE (reference sequence). CDR3 in amino acids: CASSFGGRVEETQYF. CDR3 coding DNA: TGTGCCAGCAGCTTTGGAGGGAGGGTTGAAGAGACCCAGTACTTC.

The V call is TRBV29-1, the J call TRBJ2-1; D not certain. Between the trimmed V and J ends, which lost 8 bases and 0 bases, there was a span of 17 bases. CDR1 and CDR2 (germline): SQVTM, ANQGSEA. The CDR3 totals 15 residues. The CDR3, as DNA: TGCAGCTTTGGTAGCATCCTGAGCTCCTACAATGAGCAGTTCTTC. Its protein product is CSFGSILSSYNEQFF.

This sequence joins TRBV19 and TRBJ2-2, with D possibly matching TRBD1 (6 bases). Germline CDR1 and CDR2: LNHDA and SQIVND (reference sequence). The ends were cut back, 7 bases at V and 0 bases at J, with 12 bases in the middle. The CDR3 covers 15 residues. Here the CDR3 DNA reads TGTGCCAGTACACGGGACACTTCGAACACCGGGGAGCTGTTTTTT. Amino acid sequence: CASTRDTSNTGELFF.

This chain links TRBV18 with TRBJ1-1; D is possibly TRBD1 (5 bases). The germline V and J ends were trimmed by 6 bases and 1 base, with 15 bases remaining between them. CDR3 length equals 15 residues. CDR1 is KGHSH, CDR2 LQKENI, per germline. CDR3 protein: CASSPIPDRNTEAFF. DNA of the CDR3: TGTGCCAGCTCTCCAATCCCTGACAGGAACACTGAAGCTTTCTTT.

The chain employs TRBV18 and TRBJ2-1, with D maybe TRBD1 (6 bases). Germline V gene lookup returns CDR1 KGHSH and CDR2 LQKENI. V shed 6 bases and J shed 4 bases, with 13 bases lying between them. The CDR3 consists of 14 residues. This chain's CDR3 is CASSPQDRYNEQFF. CDR3 bases: TGTGCCAGCTCGCCTCAGGACAGATACAATGAGCAGTTCTTC.

The V call is TRBV9, the J call TRBJ2-7; D perhaps matches TRBD2 (6 bases). V gave up 0 bases and J gave up 5 bases, with 15 bases separating them. The CDR3 spans 15 residues. From germline, CDR1 is SGDLS and CDR2 YYNGEE. The CDR3: CASSVEGYSGDEQYF. For the CDR3, the DNA is TGTGCCAGCAGCGTAGAAGGTTATAGCGGAGACGAGCAGTACTTC.

The chain is built from TRBV5-8 and TRBJ2-5, with TRBD1 matching over 7 bases. Per germline, CDR1 SGHTS and CDR2 YDEGEE. Trimming removed 4 bases from V and 3 bases from J; junction bases left unmatched: 18. The CDR3 loop spans 18 amino acids. CDR3 nucleotide sequence: TGTGCCAGCAGCCAAGGGGGCCAGGTGTGGTGGACCAAAGAGACCCAGTACTTC. This sequence encodes CASSQGGQVWWTKETQYF.

J is TRBJ2-2 and V is TRBV28; possible D gene TRBD1, 7 bases. CDR3 length equals 15 residues. Trimming took off 5 bases at V and 4 bases at J, with 14 bases between the two ends. Germline V gives CDR1 MDHEN, CDR2 SYDVKM. CDR3 DNA: TGTGCCAGCAGTCGAGACAGGGAGGTCACCGGGGAGCTGTTTTTT. Translated: CASSRDREVTGELFF.

The genes are TRBV19 and TRBJ2-1; 9 bases agree with TRBD2. The germline V gene encodes CDR1 LNHDA and CDR2 SQIVND (reference sequence). This CDR3 is 16 amino acids long. Trimming removed 0 bases from V and 9 bases from J; junction bases left unmatched: 9. CDR3 residues: CASSIEGTSLVGEQFF. The CDR3 region has the DNA TGTGCCAGTAGTATAGAGGGGACTAGCCTCGTCGGTGAGCAGTTCTTC.

V usage is TRBV6-5 and J usage is TRBJ2-1; the D gene is possibly TRBD2 (6 bases). CDR1 and CDR2 (germline): MNHEY, SVGAGI. There are 12 residues in the CDR3. Trimming took off 7 bases at V and 10 bases at J, with 14 bases between the two ends. This CDR3 reads CASTDYNAEQFF. CDR3 nucleotide sequence: TGTGCCAGCACGGACTACAATGCGGAGCAGTTCTTC.

The chain links TRBV5-1 to TRBJ1-5; no clear D. Germline assignment: CDR1 SGHRS and CDR2 YFSETQ. This CDR3 has 15 residues. The V end lost 2 bases, the J end lost 1 base, and 10 bases lay between the germline ends. CDR3 sequence: CASSFSGRSNQPQHF. CDR3 DNA sequence: TGCGCCAGCAGCTTCTCCGGGAGGAGCAATCAGCCCCAGCATTTT.

V and J are TRBV30 and TRBJ2-1; TRBD2 matches at 14 bases. The CDR3 is 17 residues long. CDR1 is GTSNPN and CDR2 is SVGIG in the germline V gene (reference sequence). Unmatched junction bases numbered 17, after V lost 8 bases and J lost 8 bases. The CDR3 is CAIDRGVGTSGSDEQFF. Written as DNA, the CDR3 is TGTGCCATCGACAGGGGGGTGGGGACTAGCGGGAGCGATGAGCAGTTCTTC.

This chain links TRBV5-1 with TRBJ1-2; D unresolved. CDR1 is SGHRS and CDR2 is YFSETQ in the germline V gene. The V end was cut by 4 bases, the J end by 4 bases, with 14 bases between. This CDR3 has 14 residues. This chain's CDR3 is CASSPNWAIYGYTF. CDR3 DNA: TGCGCCAGCAGCCCTAACTGGGCAATCTATGGCTACACCTTC.

The CDR3 coding sequence is TGTGCCAGCGACCCGGACGCGCAGTACTTC. This sequence encodes CASDPDAQYF. V is TRBV25-1 and J is TRBJ2-7; no reliable D call. The length of the CDR3 is 10 residues. Per germline, CDR1 MGHDK and CDR2 SYGVNS. V lost 8 bases and J lost 9, with 11 bases in between.

The count of this clone is one. This chain links TRBV11-2 with TRBJ2-7; D gene ambiguous. V was trimmed by 3 bases and J by 0 bases, leaving 12 bases between them. The germline V gene has CDR1 SGHAT and CDR2 FQNNGV. This CDR3 comprises 15 residues. CDR3 sequence reads: CASSFLEMGSYEQYF. In DNA form, the CDR3 reads TGTGCCAGCAGCTTTTTAGAGATGGGCTCCTACGAGCAGTACTTC.

The chain carries TRBV5-1 and TRBJ2-7; 10 bases fit TRBD2. V lost 5 bases and J lost 0; bases outside the gene matches: 8. The CDR3 has 16 amino acids. Germline V lookup: CDR1 SGHRS, CDR2 YFSETQ. DNA of the CDR3: TGCGCCAGCAGTCCCGGGGGACTAGCGTTCTCCTACGAGCAGTACTTC. This sequence encodes CASSPGGLAFSYEQYF.

V is TRBV2 and J is TRBJ1-2, with 7 bases matching TRBD1. The CDR3 is 14 residues long. V was clipped by 4 bases and J by 0 bases; unmatched bases: 2. Germline CDR1 is SNHLY and CDR2 is FYNNEI. CDR3 sequence reads: CASSVGQANYGYTF. In DNA, the CDR3 is TGTGCCAGCAGTGTAGGACAGGCTAACTATGGCTACACCTTC.

The rearrangement links TRBV6-1 to TRBJ1-5; D perhaps matches TRBD1 (6 bases). Looked up from germline, CDR1 is MNHNS and CDR2 is SASEGT. The CDR3 has 11 residues. V was clipped by 11 bases and J by 6 bases, with 11 bases between them. CDR3 in amino acids: CASSGAQPQHF. The CDR3, as DNA: TGTGCCTCTTCGGGGGCTCAGCCCCAGCATTTT.